This TCR beta chain was documented in a study of cytomegalovirus exposure and HLA in healthy donors. The overall study: Unique TCRs numbering some 77 million, obtained from HLA-typed donors, made up an early data release. Assignment to the Caucasian-associated ancestry cluster applied to around 76% of the approximately 420 genotyped donors. Study-wide results and caveats: Indistinguishable V segments such as TRBV6-2 and TRBV6-3 were excluded.

It was with 60 Vbeta and 13 Jbeta primers that the PCR ran. In the original processing: Among the unique TCR beta chains that a later analysis counted, about 84 million in all, some 10 million were shared. Repertoires were generated with immunoSEQ multiplex PCR, while TCRdb's copy carries only in-frame clones and drops some. Clone size and V and J calls were adopted from that table, with D and trimming inferred from the DNA. The table shows 180,000 or so clones, with around 77% occurring only once. This CDR3 contains 12 residues. V lost 4 bases, J lost 0 bases, and 3 bases lay in between. The germline V gene has CDR1 WSHSY and CDR2 SAAADI. As concerns this clone: What it binds is unknown.

This clonotype was sampled from a woman in her twenties or thirties in good health and CMV-seronegative. The chain links TRBV10-2 to TRBJ2-5; D gene unclear. The source material was PBMCs. The DNA for the CDR3 is TGCGCCAGCAGTGCGGACCAAGAGACCCAGTACTTC. Translated: CASSADQETQYF.